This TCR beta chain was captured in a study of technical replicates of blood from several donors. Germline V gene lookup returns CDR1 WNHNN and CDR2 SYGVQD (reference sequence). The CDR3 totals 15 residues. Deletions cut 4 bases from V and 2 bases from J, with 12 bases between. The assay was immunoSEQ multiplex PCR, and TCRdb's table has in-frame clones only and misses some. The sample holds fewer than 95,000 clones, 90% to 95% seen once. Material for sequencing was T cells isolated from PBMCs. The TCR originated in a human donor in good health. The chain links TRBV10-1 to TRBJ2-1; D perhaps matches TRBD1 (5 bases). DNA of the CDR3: TGCGCCAGCAGTGTAGCCAGGGTACCCTACAATGAGCAGTTCTTC. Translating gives CASSVARVPYNEQFF.